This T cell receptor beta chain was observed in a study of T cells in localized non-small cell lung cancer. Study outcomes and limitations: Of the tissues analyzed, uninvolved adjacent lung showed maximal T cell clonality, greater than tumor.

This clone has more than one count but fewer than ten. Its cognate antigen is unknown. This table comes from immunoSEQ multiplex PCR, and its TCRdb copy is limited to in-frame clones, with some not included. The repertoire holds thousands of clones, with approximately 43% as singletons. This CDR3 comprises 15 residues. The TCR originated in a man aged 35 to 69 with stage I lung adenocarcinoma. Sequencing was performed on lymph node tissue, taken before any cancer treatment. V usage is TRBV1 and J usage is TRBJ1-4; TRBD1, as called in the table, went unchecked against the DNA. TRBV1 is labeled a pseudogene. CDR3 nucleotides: TGCGCCAGCAGCTCTCCGGGACAGAAAAATGAAAAACTGTTTTTT. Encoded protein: CASSSPGQKNEKLFF.